Listed below are T cell receptor beta chains from one sample, sequenced in a study of CD8+CD57+ T cells in acquired aplastic anemia. Each CDR3 protein is one row after TCRdb ran MiXCR on the reads. The table has about half a million distinct CDR3 sequences, more than 25% seen once. Sequenced sample: sorted CD4+, CD8+, or CD8+CD57+ T cells (not recorded which) from PBMCs. The receptor set was obtained from a human donor with aplastic anemia. Both conserved end residues are part of each CDR3.

j_call: TRBJ2-5; cdr3_length: 14; v_call: TRBV7-2; cdr3_aa: CASSLREAKETQYF
j_call: TRBJ2-7; cdr3_length: 14; v_call: TRBV12-3/TRBV12-4; cdr3_aa: CASSFELPPWEQYF
j_call: TRBJ1-6; cdr3_length: 15; v_call: TRBV24-1; cdr3_aa: CATSDSGQLNSPLHF
j_call: TRBJ1-1; cdr3_length: 11; v_call: TRBV7-2; cdr3_aa: CASSLESIAFF
j_call: TRBJ2-6; cdr3_length: 17; v_call: TRBV19; cdr3_aa: CASSINEGLTGANVPTF
j_call: TRBJ2-2; cdr3_length: 13; v_call: TRBV10-3; cdr3_aa: CAISGDLVGELFF
j_call: TRBJ1-1; cdr3_length: 14; v_call: TRBV5-1; cdr3_aa: CASSAGTGNTEAFF
j_call: TRBJ2-4; cdr3_length: 15; v_call: TRBV25-1; cdr3_aa: CASSQFGSEGNIQYF
j_call: TRBJ1-5; cdr3_length: 15; v_call: TRBV27; cdr3_aa: CASSLWGGGNQPQHF
j_call: TRBJ1-5; cdr3_length: 19; v_call: TRBV25-1; cdr3_aa: CASSESAGTGTESNQPQHF
j_call: TRBJ1-1; cdr3_length: 13; v_call: TRBV4-2; cdr3_aa: CASSQQGVDEAFF
j_call: TRBJ1-2; cdr3_length: 15; v_call: TRBV5-1; cdr3_aa: CASSFTGAGGYGYTF
j_call: TRBJ1-5; cdr3_length: 15; v_call: TRBV2; cdr3_aa: CASSEGQSSNQPQHF
j_call: TRBJ2-3; cdr3_length: 15; v_call: TRBV11-2; cdr3_aa: CASSQGDLSTDTQYF
j_call: TRBJ1-5; cdr3_length: 14; v_call: TRBV20-1; cdr3_aa: CSARSDRGNQPQHF
j_call: TRBJ2-5; cdr3_length: 13; v_call: TRBV10-1; cdr3_aa: CASSATVAETQYF
j_call: TRBJ2-7; cdr3_length: 15; v_call: TRBV29-1; cdr3_aa: CSVLPRGVGSGEQYF
j_call: TRBJ1-1; cdr3_length: 14; v_call: TRBV25-1; cdr3_aa: CASRGQGRNTEAFF
j_call: -; cdr3_length: 16; v_call: TRBV7-9; cdr3_aa: CASSFLSGQGQNIQYF
j_call: TRBJ2-3; cdr3_length: 15; v_call: TRBV4-3; cdr3_aa: CASSQADRDTDTQYF
j_call: TRBJ1-5; cdr3_length: 13; v_call: TRBV29-1; cdr3_aa: CSVVPELRETQHF
j_call: TRBJ1-5; cdr3_length: 13; v_call: TRBV5-6; cdr3_aa: CASSFRTGQPQHF
j_call: TRBJ2-5; cdr3_length: 15; v_call: TRBV5-1; cdr3_aa: CASSLSSRAQETQYF
j_call: TRBJ1-1; cdr3_length: 17; v_call: TRBV7-6; cdr3_aa: CASSSRTGKIRDTEAFF
j_call: TRBJ2-2; cdr3_length: 15; v_call: TRBV10-3; cdr3_aa: CAISPDRADTGELFF
j_call: TRBJ2-7; cdr3_length: 15; v_call: TRBV7-9; cdr3_aa: CASSLVGGGTYEQYF
j_call: TRBJ2-7; cdr3_length: 10; v_call: TRBV10-3; cdr3_aa: CAAGNYEQYF
j_call: TRBJ2-5; cdr3_length: 15; v_call: TRBV7-9; cdr3_aa: CASSEQGALNNEQLF
j_call: TRBJ1-5; cdr3_length: 17; v_call: TRBV10-3; cdr3_aa: CAISETKRTGRPQPQHF
j_call: TRBJ2-7; cdr3_length: 16; v_call: TRBV11-2; cdr3_aa: CASSLGIREVGDEQYF
j_call: TRBJ2-1; cdr3_length: 15; v_call: TRBV20-1; cdr3_aa: CSASGSFAGYNEQFF
j_call: TRBJ1-4; cdr3_length: 16; v_call: TRBV4-1; cdr3_aa: CASSQVGQGWDEKLFF
j_call: TRBJ2-7; cdr3_length: 14; v_call: TRBV11-1; cdr3_aa: CASSLTQRSYEQYF